This T cell receptor (beta chain) was recovered during a study of cytomegalovirus exposure and HLA in healthy donors. It was with 60 Vbeta and 13 Jbeta primers that the PCR ran. Some clones are missing from TCRdb's copy, which holds only in-frame ones; the method was immunoSEQ multiplex PCR. The sample yields fewer than 200,000 clones, around 68% seen once. Study-level findings and limits: It was assumed in the presence/absence analyses that sequencing depth was roughly uniform across donors. In a later analysis, CMV-associated beta chains were mostly HLA-associated, it appeared. Information on immune exposure was restricted to one variable (CMV serostatus).

CDR3 length equals 15 residues. In germline, CDR1 is SGHRS, CDR2 YFSETQ. The ends lost 4 bases at V and 0 bases at J; junction bases unmatched: 6. As regards this clone: Its antigen is unknown.

The J gene is TRBJ1-2, the V gene TRBV5-1; 7 bases line up with TRBD1. This sequence originates from a man aged 50-60 years in good health and CMV-seronegative. Input material: PBMCs. The CDR3 reads CASSVQGSANYGYTF. For the CDR3, the DNA is TGCGCCAGCAGCGTACAGGGGTCGGCTAACTATGGCTACACCTTC.